The following is a T cell receptor (beta chain) sequence with its context. Antigen: not known. This sample was taken from a study of chemoradiotherapy in HPV16-positive cancers. Study background: Two HPV16-positive patients' cells yielded candidate HPV-specific clones and common motifs.

Profiling relied on immunoSEQ multiplex PCR, and the TCRdb table lists in-frame clones only, not all of them. Among under 2,500 clones listed, 87% were seen once. V was shortened by 8 bases and J by 0 bases, with 13 bases between the two germline ends. This CDR3 is built from 15 residues. In germline, CDR1 is MNHEY, CDR2 SVGAGI. General study findings and limits: Candidate HPV-specific clones and E7-related TCR motifs grew in tumor during treatment.

Material: tumor tissue, obtained from a patient who underwent chemoradiotherapy. The chain carries TRBV6-5 and TRBJ2-2; D might be TRBD2 (5 bases). This receptor was identified in a human donor with HPV-associated anogenital cancer. DNA for the CDR3: TGTGCCAGCGGAGTCGCGCGGGCGAACACCGGGGAGCTGTTTTTT. The encoded protein is CASGVARANTGELFF.